The next 18 T cell receptor beta chains were all read from a single sample in a study of T cell responses to AZD1222 COVID-19 vaccine. Sequencing was performed with immunoSEQ multiplex PCR; in TCRdb, only in-frame clones are kept and a portion is missing. The data contain some 130,000 clones, about four fifths of them singletons. The material sequenced was peripheral blood, taken on day 0 of AZD1222 vaccination. All receptors derive from an adult in good health.

This clone was counted a few times. The chain couples TRBV27 to TRBJ1-2; 10 bases are shared with TRBD1. Trimming cost V 5 bases and J 7 bases; bases outside gene matches: 7. This CDR3 is 14 amino acids long. Germline V CDR1 and CDR2: MNHEY, SMNVEV (reference sequence). The chain's CDR3 is CASSLRDRGPGYTF. The CDR3, as DNA: TGTGCCAGCAGTCTCCGGGACAGGGGACCTGGCTACACCTTC.

The J gene is TRBJ1-1, the V gene TRBV10-3; D is unresolved. V was trimmed by 6 bases and J by 1 base, leaving 9 bases between them. The V gene's germline CDR1 is ENHRY and CDR2 SYGVKD. This CDR3 has 13 amino acids. The CDR3: CAIRTLKNTEAFF. CDR3 in DNA: TGTGCCATCAGGACCTTGAAGAACACTGAAGCTTTCTTT.

The count of this clone is one. The chain joins TRBV7-3 to TRBJ1-1, with TRBD1 identical over 7 bases. CDR1 and CDR2 from the germline V gene are SGHTA and FQGTGA. Germline trimming cut 3 bases from V and 4 bases from J; bases unmatched to any gene: 2. This CDR3 is built from 13 residues. The CDR3 region is CASSFTGVTEAFF. CDR3 sequence (DNA): TGTGCCAGCAGCTTTACAGGGGTCACTGAAGCTTTCTTT.

For the CDR3, the DNA is TGTGCCAGTAGTATTTGGCAGGGGAAGCCCCAGCATTTT. Its protein is CASSIWQGKPQHF. V is TRBV19 and J is TRBJ1-5, with D possibly matching TRBD1 (6 bases). The germline CDR1 and CDR2 sequences are LNHDA and SQIVND (reference sequence). CDR3 size: 13 residues. V was shortened by 3 bases and J by 8 bases, with 11 bases between the two germline ends.

The rearrangement uses TRBV28 and TRBJ2-4; a possible D gene is TRBD1 (5 bases). V gave up 3 bases and J gave up 6 bases, with 12 bases separating them. The V gene's germline CDR1 is MDHEN and CDR2 SYDVKM. This CDR3 spans 14 amino acids. CDR3 in amino acids: CASSFPGKANIQYF. CDR3 coding DNA: TGTGCCAGCAGTTTTCCAGGGAAGGCAAACATTCAGTACTTC.

About this clone: In the same sample, other DNA sequences code for this CDR3. The genes are TRBV2 and TRBJ1-2; D might be TRBD1 (5 bases). The germline V gene encodes CDR1 SNHLY and CDR2 FYNNEI. The CDR3 totals 14 residues. V was clipped by 3 bases and J by 3 bases, with 11 bases between them. In DNA, the CDR3 is TGTGCCAGCAGTGAGCAGGGCGGAGACTATGGCTACACCTTC. It specifies CASSEQGGDYGYTF.

The chain combines TRBV30 with TRBJ2-1; D remains unclear. Germline CDR1 GTSNPN, CDR2 SVGIG (reference sequence). V was shortened by 1 base and J by 0 bases, with 7 bases between the two germline ends. This CDR3 comprises 14 residues. As DNA, the CDR3 is TGTGCCTGGAGTGCATTGAGCTCCTACAATGAGCAGTTCTTC. This gives the protein CAWSALSSYNEQFF. Variable domain in full (rest from reference TRBV30 and TRBJ2-1): SQTIHQWPATLVQPVGSPLSLECTVEGTSNPNLYWYRQAAGRGLQLLFYSVGIGQISSEVPQNLSASRPQDRQFILSSKKLLLSDSGFYLCAWSALSSYNEQFFGPGTRLTVL.

The chain carries TRBV5-4 and TRBJ1-6; D is unresolved. This CDR3 has 14 amino acids. Germline CDR1 and CDR2: SGHNT and YYREEE (reference sequence). The V end was cut by 0 bases, the J end by 9 bases, with 10 bases between. This CDR3 reads CASSLEVAGSPLHF. DNA of the CDR3: TGTGCCAGCAGCTTGGAAGTAGCCGGTTCACCCCTCCACTTT.

The rearrangement uses TRBV30 and TRBJ2-6; D may be TRBD1 (5 bases). Per germline, CDR1 GTSNPN and CDR2 SVGIG (reference sequence). Trimming cost V 3 bases and J 0 bases, with 6 bases left between them. CDR3 length: 14 amino acids. CDR3 bases: TGTGCCTGGAGGGACATCTCTGGGGCCAACGTCCTGACTTTC. Translation gives CAWRDISGANVLTF.

The chain recombines TRBV10-3 with TRBJ1-3, with 8 bases matching TRBD1. The CDR3 has 15 residues. With 0 bases clipped from V and 2 bases from J, the junction kept 0 bases outside the gene matches. The V gene's germline CDR1 is ENHRY and CDR2 SYGVKD. The CDR3 DNA sequence: TGTGCCATCAGTGAGTCGGACAGGGCTGGAAACACCATATATTTT. Translating it yields CAISESDRAGNTIYF.

The chain recombines TRBV12-3 or TRBV12-4 with TRBJ1-1, with a tentative D call TRBD1 (5 bases). V was pared by 10 bases and J by 1 base, with 10 bases between. There are 12 residues in the CDR3. CDR3 protein: CATGTGNTEAFF. The CDR3 coding sequence is TGTGCCACCGGGACGGGGAACACTGAAGCTTTCTTT.

The chain carries TRBV28 and TRBJ2-3; D may be TRBD1 or TRBD2 (5 bases each). In germline, CDR1 is MDHEN, CDR2 SYDVKM. Trimming stripped 4 bases from V and 2 bases from J, with 13 bases between. This CDR3 is 15 amino acids long. CDR3 DNA: TGTGCCAGCAGTTCGGTCAGGGACCCCACAGATACGCAGTATTTT. It is translated as CASSSVRDPTDTQYF.

The chain links TRBV24-1 to TRBJ2-5, with TRBD1 identical over 8 bases. The CDR3 has 15 amino acids. The germline gives CDR1 KGHDR, CDR2 SFDVKD. V trimming: 4 bases; J trimming: 3 bases; junction bases outside the gene matches: 6. CDR3 nucleotide sequence: TGTGCCACCAGTGAACCCGACAGGGGAGAAGAGACCCAGTACTTC. This gives the protein CATSEPDRGEETQYF.

The chain joins TRBV20-1 to TRBJ2-7; D is uncertain. From germline, CDR1 is DFQATT and CDR2 SNEGSKA (reference sequence). This CDR3 spans 11 amino acids. Trimming took off 1 base at V and 6 bases at J, with 7 bases between the two ends. The CDR3: CSARGAFEQYF. DNA of the CDR3: TGCAGTGCTAGAGGGGCGTTCGAGCAGTACTTC.

This clone was recorded a few times. The J gene is TRBJ1-6, the V gene TRBV9, with a tentative D call TRBD1 (6 bases). The CDR3 runs to 16 residues. Germline assignment: CDR1 SGDLS and CDR2 YYNGEE. Between the trimmed V and J ends, which lost 3 bases and 8 bases, there was a span of 18 bases. The CDR3 DNA follows: TGTGCCAGCAGCGGAGGTTCCGCCAGGGGAGATTCACCCCTCCACTTT. It encodes CASSGGSARGDSPLHF.

The rearrangement joins TRBV28 to TRBJ1-1; 9 positions agree with TRBD1. The CDR3 has 12 residues. CDR1 MDHEN and CDR2 SYDVKM come from the germline V gene. V trimming: 6 bases; J trimming: 10 bases; junction bases outside the gene matches: 6. CDR3 coding DNA: TGTGCCAGCAGGCGGGGACAGGGCGGAGCTTTCTTT. Encoded protein: CASRRGQGGAFF.

This sequence joins TRBV30 and TRBJ1-2, with D possibly TRBD1 on 6 matching bases. The CDR3 has 12 amino acids. The germline V and J ends were trimmed by 4 bases and 5 bases, with 11 bases remaining between them. Germline CDR1 reads GTSNPN; CDR2 reads SVGIG (reference sequence). CDR3 nucleotide sequence: TGTGCCTGGACAGGGGCGGAATATGGCTACACCTTC. This codes for CAWTGAEYGYTF. The full variable domain, with the rest looked up from reference TRBV30 and TRBJ1-2, is SQTIHQWPATLVQPVGSPLSLECTVEGTSNPNLYWYRQAAGRGLQLLFYSVGIGQISSEVPQNLSASRPQDRQFILSSKKLLLSDSGFYLCAWTGAEYGYTFGSGTRLTVV.

This sequence joins TRBV24-1 and TRBJ1-5, with D unclear. Germline V gives CDR1 KGHDR, CDR2 SFDVKD. Between the trimmed V and J ends, which lost 6 bases and 0 bases, there was a span of 8 bases. The CDR3 has 14 residues. CDR3 loop: CATSSTDSNQPQHF. The CDR3 region has the DNA TGTGCCACCAGTTCCACAGATAGCAATCAGCCCCAGCATTTT.